The present T cell receptor beta chain was sequenced within a study of T cell repertoires in ileal Crohn's disease. The data were produced by immunoSEQ multiplex PCR, yet TCRdb's version contains in-frame clones alone and is incomplete. The table lists fewer than 7,000 clones, more than 65% of them singletons. Germline CDR1 is DFQATT and CDR2 is SNEGSKA (reference sequence). The CDR3 length is 11 residues. V shed 5 bases and J shed 6 bases, with 11 bases lying between them. The TCR originated in an adult with Crohn's disease. Sequenced material: ileal tissue. The chain employs TRBV20-1 and TRBJ2-7; D remains unclear. CDR3 loop: CSARVGVEQYF. The CDR3, as DNA: TGCAGTGCTCGGGTAGGAGTCGAGCAGTACTTC.